This T cell receptor beta chain came from a study of cytomegalovirus exposure and HLA in healthy donors. Overall study results and limits: An analysis that was carried out later associated 16,951 TCR beta sequences with HLA alleles at 0.05 false discovery rate. A few CMV-associated chains were confirmed in vitro to be specific for CMV antigens.

Of note for this clone: Its antigen is still unknown.

The PCR contained 60 Vbeta and 13 Jbeta primers. Measured with immunoSEQ multiplex PCR; TCRdb has only the in-frame clones, and not every one. Altogether about 110,000 clones are present, 82% being singletons, with the ten largest covering 2% to 3%. V was pared by 8 bases and J by 3 bases, with 10 bases of the junction left unmatched. This CDR3 is built from 14 residues. CDR1 SNHLY and CDR2 FYNNEI come from the germline V gene. This chain links TRBV2 with TRBJ2-7; 7 bases are shared with TRBD1. Sequenced sample: PBMCs. The clonotype was recovered from a man in his thirties or forties in good health and CMV-seropositive. CDR3 nucleotide sequence: TGTGCCAGCGCCATACAGGGGACCCTCTACGAGCAGTACTTC. Protein: CASAIQGTLYEQYF.